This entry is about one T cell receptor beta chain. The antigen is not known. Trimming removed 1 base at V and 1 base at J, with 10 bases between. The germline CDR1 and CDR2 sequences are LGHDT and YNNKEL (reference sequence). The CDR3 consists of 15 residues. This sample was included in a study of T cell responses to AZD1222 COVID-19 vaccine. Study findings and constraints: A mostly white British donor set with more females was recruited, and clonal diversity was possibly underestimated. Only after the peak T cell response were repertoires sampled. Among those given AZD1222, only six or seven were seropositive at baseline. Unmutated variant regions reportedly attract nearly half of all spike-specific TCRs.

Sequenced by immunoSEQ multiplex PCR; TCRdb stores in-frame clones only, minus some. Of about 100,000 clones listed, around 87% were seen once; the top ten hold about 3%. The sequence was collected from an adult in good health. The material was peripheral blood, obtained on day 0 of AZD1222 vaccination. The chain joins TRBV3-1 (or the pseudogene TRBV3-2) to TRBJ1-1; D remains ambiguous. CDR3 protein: CASSQVGVGNTEAFF. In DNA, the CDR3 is TGTGCCAGCAGCCAAGTTGGTGTAGGGAACACTGAAGCTTTCTTT.